The next 25 T cell receptor beta chains were all read from a single sample in a study of shared clonotypes between healthy human individuals. Produced via immunoSEQ multiplex PCR; TCRdb's table is partial and in-frame only. This sample has under 2.5 million clones, with less than 95% found just once. Sequencing used naive CD4+ T cells from PBMCs. Documented subset: CD45RA+ positively selected. The origin of the receptors is a man aged 18 to 29 in good health. Some clones in this sample may be carry-over from other donors' samples.

The rearrangement uses TRBV7-2 and TRBJ2-7, with TRBD1 as a possible D gene (5 bases). This CDR3 is built from 14 residues. Germline V gene lookup returns CDR1 SGHTA and CDR2 FQGNSA. V lost 4 bases and J 2 bases, leaving 12 bases between the germline ends. CDR3 loop: CASSSRPGTYEQYF. The CDR3 coding sequence is TGTGCCAGCAGCTCGAGGCCAGGGACCTACGAGCAGTACTTC.

In the case of this clone: One junction end does not reproduce the germline sequence, and a read error may be involved. V gene TRBV6-1 combines with J gene TRBJ1-2, with a possible D match to TRBD1 (6 bases). The CDR3 contains 13 residues. Germline CDR1 reads MNHNS; CDR2 reads SASEGT. This CDR3 reads CASSAYGQNMVFF. For the CDR3, the DNA is TGTGCCAGCAGTGCCTACGGACAGAATATGGTCTTCTTC.

The chain joins TRBV4-1 to TRBJ2-7; 12 bases are shared with TRBD2. Germline CDR1 reads MGHRA; CDR2 reads YSYEKL. The CDR3 has 17 residues. V lost 0 bases, J lost 3 bases, and 6 bases stayed unmatched. The CDR3 bases are TGCGCCAGCAGCCAAGAACTAGCGGGAGGTTTGAGCTACGAGCAGTACTTC. Amino acids: CASSQELAGGLSYEQYF.

In regard to this clone: The same CDR3 is also encoded by other DNA sequences in this sample. J is TRBJ2-7 and V is TRBV5-1; 7 bases line up with TRBD2. Trimming removed 0 bases from V and 1 base from J; junction bases left unmatched: 1. Germline CDR1 reads SGHRS; CDR2 reads YFSETQ. The CDR3 is made up of 14 amino acids. For the CDR3, the DNA is TGCGCCAGCAGCTTGGGTAGCGGGTCCTACGAGCAGTACTTC. Its protein product is CASSLGSGSYEQYF.

The chain combines TRBV28 with TRBJ2-5, with 7 bases lining up with TRBD1. The J call is in doubt because the DNA end fits TRBJ2-7 better. Germline lookup yields CDR1 MDHEN and CDR2 SYDVKM. CDR3 length: 12 residues. The CDR3 loop is CASSTYRGEQYF. DNA for the CDR3: TGTGCCAGCAGCACTTACAGGGGCGAGCAGTACTTC.

DNA for the CDR3: TGCGCCAGCAGCTTGCCAACTACAGGGATATATGGAGATACGCAGTATTTT. Its protein is CASSLPTTGIYGDTQYF. The V and J genes are TRBV5-1 and TRBJ2-3; D possibly corresponds to TRBD1 (6 bases). The CDR3 loop spans 17 amino acids. Germline assignment: CDR1 SGHRS and CDR2 YFSETQ. The V end lost 1 base, the J end lost 5 bases, and 20 bases lay between the germline ends. Based on the CDR3 plus reference TRBV5-1 and TRBJ2-3, the full variable domain is KAGVTQTPRYLIKTRGQQVTLSCSPISGHRSVSWYQQTPGQGLQFLFEYFSETQRNKGNFPGRFSGRQFSNSRSEMNVSTLELGDSALYLCASSLPTTGIYGDTQYFGPGTRLTVL.

The rearrangement uses TRBV19 and TRBJ2-1; 10 nucleotides match TRBD2. The germline V gene encodes CDR1 LNHDA and CDR2 SQIVND (reference sequence). The CDR3 has 15 amino acids. The V segment lost 6 bases and the J segment 5 bases; nucleotides outside the gene matches: 7. Here the CDR3 reads CASRGGLALNNEQFF. CDR3 nucleotides: TGTGCCAGTAGGGGGGGACTAGCGCTCAACAATGAGCAGTTCTTC. The variable domain in full, with the rest retrieved from reference TRBV19 and TRBJ2-1, is DGGITQSPKYLFRKEGQNVTLSCEQNLNHDAMYWYRQDPGQGLRLIYYSQIVNDFQKGDIAEGYSVSREKKESFPLTVTSAQKNPTAFYLCASRGGLALNNEQFFGPGTRLTVL.

The rearrangement uses TRBV19 and TRBJ1-1; 11 positions agree with TRBD1. CDR3 length: 13 residues. Trimming at V came to 10 bases and at J to 5 bases, leaving 6 bases not matched to a gene. CDR1 is LNHDA, CDR2 SQIVND, per germline (reference sequence). Written as DNA, the CDR3 is TGTGCCACCGCGGGACAGGGGGGGACTGAAGCTTTCTTT. It yields the protein CATAGQGGTEAFF.

This rearrangement joins TRBV19 to TRBJ2-2; the match to TRBD2 covers 9 bases. CDR1 LNHDA and CDR2 SQIVND come from the germline V gene (reference sequence). V dropped 7 bases and J dropped 3; count of bases not matched to a gene: 3. The CDR3 runs 14 residues. CDR3 nucleotides: TGTGCCAGTACGCGGGAGGGCCACACCGGGGAGCTGTTTTTT. Translated: CASTREGHTGELFF.

The chain has TRBV7-2 and TRBJ2-7; possibly TRBD2 for D (5 bases). In germline, CDR1 is SGHTA, CDR2 FQGNSA. Trimming took 3 bases from V and 2 from J, leaving 14 bases between them. The CDR3 consists of 15 residues. CDR3 DNA: TGTGCCAGCAGCTTGGCGGGCAGCCGGGCCTACGAGCAGTACTTC. Its protein is CASSLAGSRAYEQYF. Based on the CDR3 plus reference TRBV7-2 and TRBJ2-7, the full variable domain is GAGVSQSPSNKVTEKGKDVELRCDPISGHTALYWYRQSLGQGLEFLIYFQGNSAPDKSGLPSDRFSAERTGGSVSTLTIQRTQQEDSAVYLCASSLAGSRAYEQYFGPGTRLTVT.

The V call is TRBV27, the J call TRBJ2-7, with 8 nucleotides matching TRBD1. Germline CDR1 reads MNHEY; CDR2 reads SMNVEV (reference sequence). This CDR3 has 16 amino acids. V gave up 2 bases and J gave up 1 base; unmatched junction bases: 7. The CDR3 nucleotides read TGTGCCAGCAGTTTACGCCCCGGGACAGGTTCCTACGAGCAGTACTTC. Its protein is CASSLRPGTGSYEQYF.

About this clone: The sample contains more than one DNA sequence encoding this CDR3. The chain employs TRBV28 and TRBJ2-7; D unclear. This CDR3 is 11 amino acids long. With 1 base removed from V and 6 bases from J, the gap between germline ends came to 4 bases. CDR1 is MDHEN, CDR2 SYDVKM, per germline. The CDR3 bases are TGTGCCAGCAGTTTATTTTCCGAGCAGTACTTC. Amino acids: CASSLFSEQYF.

This chain joins TRBV21-1 and TRBJ2-7; the D segment call TRBD1 is taken from the table without a DNA check. TRBV21-1 is deemed a pseudogene. There are 17 residues in the CDR3. Here the CDR3 reads CASSNISRTGGNYEQYF. The CDR3, as DNA: TGTGCCAGCAGCAACATATCTCGGACAGGGGGCAACTACGAGCAGTACTTC.

This chain connects TRBV5-1 to TRBJ2-5; D uncertain. CDR3 length: 13 residues. V was shortened by 5 bases and J by 1 base, with 9 bases between the two germline ends. The germline CDR1 and CDR2 sequences are SGHRS and YFSETQ. CDR3 coding DNA: TGCGCCAGCAGAGTACAGCTCCAAGAGACCCAGTACTTC. This gives the protein CASRVQLQETQYF.

The gene calls are TRBV7-3 and TRBJ2-1; 10 nucleotides match TRBD2. V was pared by 5 bases and J by 3 bases, with 4 bases of the junction left unmatched. This CDR3 region has 15 residues. CDR1 is SGHTA, CDR2 FQGTGA, per germline. CDR3 nucleotides: TGTGCCAGCAGCCAGGGACTAGCGAACTACAATGAGCAGTTCTTC. This translates into CASSQGLANYNEQFF.

The CDR3 spells CASRTPKGNEQFF. CDR3 nucleotide sequence: TGTGCCAGCAGGACACCCAAAGGGAATGAGCAGTTCTTC. This chain connects TRBV11-2 to TRBJ2-1, with unresolved D. This CDR3 comprises 13 residues. Trimming removed 6 bases from V and 7 bases from J, with 13 bases in between. CDR1 is SGHAT, CDR2 FQNNGV, per germline.

The genes are TRBV7-9 and TRBJ2-4, with TRBD1 identical over 10 bases. This CDR3 contains 18 residues. Germline V lookup: CDR1 SEHNR, CDR2 FQNEAQ (reference sequence). The ends lost 5 bases at V and 0 bases at J; junction bases unmatched: 10. CDR3 in amino acids: CASSDSGTGALAKNIQYF. The CDR3 DNA sequence: TGTGCCAGCAGCGACAGCGGGACAGGGGCCCTAGCCAAAAACATTCAGTACTTC.

The chain joins TRBV7-2 to TRBJ1-2; TRBD1 agrees at 9 bases. Germline V CDR1 and CDR2: SGHTA, FQGNSA. V lost 4 bases, J lost 4 bases, and 4 bases stayed unmatched. The length of the CDR3 is 14 residues. This chain's CDR3 is CASSSWTGAYGYTF. CDR3 DNA sequence: TGTGCCAGCAGCTCTTGGACAGGGGCCTATGGCTACACCTTC.

Details on this clone: The same CDR3 can be traced to other DNA sequences in this sample. The chain employs TRBV5-1 and TRBJ2-5; D is uncertain. V was clipped by 4 bases and J by 2 bases, with 3 bases between them. CDR1 SGHRS and CDR2 YFSETQ come from the germline V gene. The CDR3 runs 11 residues. The chain's CDR3 is CASSQQETQYF. The DNA for the CDR3 is TGCGCCAGCAGCCAACAAGAGACCCAGTACTTC.

The V and J genes are TRBV6-5 and TRBJ2-1; D is undetermined. Germline lookup yields CDR1 MNHEY and CDR2 SVGAGI. The V gene lost 7 bases and the J gene lost 8 bases, with 15 bases spanning the gap. CDR3 size: 13 residues. The CDR3 reads CASTRLGRDEQFF. The CDR3 DNA sequence: TGTGCCAGCACCCGACTCGGTCGGGATGAGCAGTTCTTC.

This chain connects TRBV5-6 to TRBJ1-5; 8 bases are a match to TRBD1. After removal of 4 bases from V and 1 base from J, the junction contained 1 base not matched to a gene. The CDR3 sequence is 14 residues long. Germline values: CDR1 SGHDT, CDR2 YYEEEE. This CDR3 reads CASSRTGSNQPQHF. CDR3 coding DNA: TGTGCCAGCAGCAGGACAGGGAGCAATCAGCCCCAGCATTTT.

V gene TRBV27 combines with J gene TRBJ1-1; 8 bases are shared with TRBD1. Per the germline V gene, CDR1 is MNHEY and CDR2 is SMNVEV (reference sequence). J gave up 3 bases and V 5 bases, and 8 bases lay outside the gene matches. The CDR3 has 15 residues. Here the CDR3 DNA reads TGTGCCAGCAGTCCACTCAGACAGGGGTACACTGAAGCTTTCTTT. Translated, it gives CASSPLRQGYTEAFF.

Only one count was recorded for this clone. The chain combines TRBV7-3 with TRBJ2-7; 10 bases are a match to TRBD2. The ends lost 4 bases at V and 6 bases at J; junction bases unmatched: 9. CDR1 SGHTA and CDR2 FQGTGA come from the germline V gene. The CDR3 runs 15 residues. CDR3 loop: CASSSSAGGPGEQYF. The DNA for the CDR3 is TGTGCCAGCAGCTCTTCAGCGGGAGGGCCCGGCGAGCAGTACTTC.

A word on this clone: The same CDR3 can be traced to other DNA sequences in this sample. The chain links TRBV19 to TRBJ1-2; tentatively, D is TRBD1 (6 bases). The germline CDR1 and CDR2 sequences are LNHDA and SQIVND (reference sequence). The germline V and J ends were trimmed by 3 bases and 8 bases, with 13 bases remaining between them. The CDR3 runs 13 residues. CDR3 sequence (DNA): TGTGCCAGTAGTATTCCGGGGGCTTACGGCTACACCTTC. It translates to CASSIPGAYGYTF.

On this clone itself: Other DNA sequences in the same sample also yield this CDR3. This rearrangement joins TRBV5-1 to TRBJ2-1, with a weak D call TRBD2 (6 bases). CDR1 and CDR2 from the germline V gene are SGHRS and YFSETQ. This CDR3 has 16 residues. The V end lost 0 bases, the J end lost 1 base, and 11 bases lay between the germline ends. CDR3: CASSLVSGASYNEQFF. In DNA form, the CDR3 reads TGCGCCAGCAGCTTGGTGTCGGGAGCATCCTACAATGAGCAGTTCTTC.